The 21 T cell receptor beta chains reported below all come from one sample, sequenced in a study of CD8+CD57+ T cells in acquired aplastic anemia. TCR beta VDJ and CDR3 profiles were obtained from a genomic DNA template. MiXCR, applied by TCRdb to the reads, yields one record per CDR3 protein. Of under 200,000 distinct CDR3 sequences in the sample, 63% were seen once. Source material: sorted CD4+, CD8+, or CD8+CD57+ T cells (not recorded which) from PBMCs. These receptors all stem from a human donor in good health.

The chain carries TRBV10-3 and TRBJ1-5; weak D call: TRBD1 (5 bases). V was cut by 4 bases and J by 0 bases, with 10 bases left in between. Looked up from germline, CDR1 is ENHRY and CDR2 is SYGVKD. The CDR3 spans 15 residues. CDR3 region: CAISVSGNSNQPQHF. The CDR3 nucleotides are TGTGCCATCAGTGTATCAGGGAATAGCAATCAGCCCCAGCATTTT.

The chain links TRBV20-1 to TRBJ2-7; 8 bases fit TRBD1. J gave up 5 bases and V 5 bases, and 11 bases lay outside the gene matches. CDR1 DFQATT and CDR2 SNEGSKA come from the germline V gene (reference sequence). This CDR3 region has 14 residues. CDR3 loop: CSALQGASRNEQYF. DNA of the CDR3: TGCAGTGCTCTTCAGGGGGCATCTCGCAACGAGCAGTACTTC.

J is TRBJ1-1 and V is TRBV10-3; D not certain. Germline V gene lookup returns CDR1 ENHRY and CDR2 SYGVKD. V lost 8 bases and J lost 4, with 17 bases in between. The CDR3 consists of 14 residues. CDR3: CAIDSAGEGTEAFF. In DNA form, the CDR3 reads TGTGCCATCGATTCAGCGGGAGAGGGCACTGAAGCTTTCTTT.

This clonotype was recorded many times. The chain has TRBV11-2 and TRBJ2-7, with D uncertain. Germline CDR1 is SGHAT and CDR2 is FQNNGV. This CDR3 has 13 amino acids. V was shortened by 1 base and J by 3 bases, with 7 bases between the two germline ends. CDR3 loop: CASSLGNDYEQYF. The CDR3 bases are TGTGCCAGCAGCTTAGGAAACGACTACGAGCAGTACTTC.

The CDR3: CASSLRAGNKETQYF. CDR3 DNA: TGTGCCAGCAGCCTACGAGCGGGAAATAAAGAGACCCAGTACTTC. The rearrangement links TRBV7-2 to TRBJ2-5, with 7 bases fitting TRBD2. The CDR3 covers 15 residues. V shed 5 bases and J 3 bases; nucleotides not matched to a gene: 9. CDR1 and CDR2 (germline): SGHTA, FQGNSA.

V is TRBV2 and J is TRBJ1-1; no reliable D call. V gave up 4 bases and J gave up 6 bases, with 9 bases separating them. The CDR3 has 12 residues. Germline V lookup: CDR1 SNHLY, CDR2 FYNNEI. The CDR3 loop is CASSVWAAEAFF. The CDR3 bases are TGTGCCAGCAGTGTGTGGGCAGCTGAAGCTTTCTTT. Full variable domain (outside the CDR3, taken from reference TRBV2 and TRBJ1-1): EPEVTQTPSHQVTQMGQEVILRCVPISNHLYFYWYRQILGQKVEFLVSFYNNEISEKSEIFDDQFSVERPDGSNFTLKIRSTKLEDSAMYFCASSVWAAEAFFGQGTRLTVV.

This rearrangement joins TRBV15 to TRBJ2-1; D might be TRBD2 (6 bases). This CDR3 has 17 residues. The V and J ends lost 3 bases and 2 bases respectively, with 17 bases between them. The germline V gene has CDR1 LNHNV and CDR2 YYDKDF (reference sequence). CDR3 nucleotides: TGTGCCACCAGCAGCTCGTCGACTAGAGGGACCTACAATGAGCAGTTCTTC. Its translation is CATSSSSTRGTYNEQFF.

This clonotype turned up a few times. This chain connects TRBV20-1 to TRBJ1-2; D remains unclear. The V and J ends lost 5 bases and 10 bases respectively, with 20 bases between them. CDR1 is DFQATT and CDR2 is SNEGSKA in the germline V gene (reference sequence). The CDR3 is 13 amino acids. The CDR3 nucleotides are TGCAGTGCTTGGAGGGCGACCCAAGGTGACTACACCTTC. Its translation is CSAWRATQGDYTF.

The chain has TRBV12-3 or TRBV12-4 and TRBJ2-7, with TRBD2 identical over 14 bases. The trim removed 10 bases at V and 3 bases at J, leaving 11 bases unmatched. CDR3 length: 16 residues. This chain's CDR3 is CATSQRGLAGVYEQYF. The CDR3 nucleotides are TGTGCCACCTCACAAAGGGGACTAGCGGGAGTCTACGAGCAGTACTTC.

Only one count was recorded for this clonotype. J is TRBJ1-2 and V is TRBV5-6; D not certain. The V and J ends lost 5 bases and 2 bases respectively, with 7 bases between them. The CDR3 totals 12 residues. The V gene's germline CDR1 is SGHDT and CDR2 YYEEEE. In DNA form, the CDR3 reads TGTGCCAGCAGTATACAGAACTATGGCTACACCTTC. This translates into CASSIQNYGYTF.

There are a few counts of this clonotype. The chain combines TRBV7-2 with TRBJ1-2, with TRBD1 identical over 8 bases. CDR3 length: 14 amino acids. The V and J ends lost 3 bases and 5 bases, in that order; junction bases with no gene match: 5. Looked up from germline, CDR1 is SGHTA and CDR2 is FQGNSA. The CDR3, as DNA: TGTGCCAGCAGCTTCAGGGGGCGAAGGTATGGCTACACCTTC. Translating gives CASSFRGRRYGYTF.

V is TRBV7-2 and J is TRBJ2-3; D tentatively reads TRBD1 or TRBD2 (5 bases each). Per germline, CDR1 SGHTA and CDR2 FQGNSA. Deletions cut 0 bases from V and 5 bases from J, with 18 bases between. This CDR3 is 17 amino acids long. The CDR3 region is CASSLAGASTGGDTQYF. The CDR3 DNA follows: TGTGCCAGCAGCTTAGCCGGGGCATCAACAGGTGGAGATACGCAGTATTTT.

Here the CDR3 DNA reads TGCAGCGTTGTGGTACAGGGTAAGAACGATGAGCAGTTCTTC. Its protein is CSVVVQGKNDEQFF. The V call is TRBV29-1, the J call TRBJ2-1; tentatively, D is TRBD1 (6 bases). Germline-derived CDR1 and CDR2 are SQVTM and ANQGSEA. V was shortened by 4 bases and J by 8 bases, with 18 bases between the two germline ends. The CDR3 runs to 14 residues.

This clonotype was seen once. This chain connects TRBV25-1 to TRBJ1-4; 7 nucleotides align to TRBD1. The V gene end was trimmed by 1 base and the J gene end by 7 bases; junction bases not matched to a gene: 9. Germline V gives CDR1 MGHDK, CDR2 SYGVNS. The CDR3 sequence is 16 residues long. This CDR3 is CASSELRGQGGEKLFF. The CDR3 DNA reads as TGTGCCAGCAGTGAATTAAGAGGGCAGGGGGGTGAAAAACTGTTTTTT.

J is TRBJ1-5 and V is TRBV29-1, with D hard to call. Trimming took 2 bases from V and 2 from J, leaving 7 bases between them. In germline, CDR1 is SQVTM, CDR2 ANQGSEA. This CDR3 has 13 residues. In DNA form, the CDR3 reads TGCAGCGTTGAATACGCACGCAATCAGCCCCAGCATTTT. Its translation is CSVEYARNQPQHF.

This clonotype was seen just once. The genes are TRBV19 and TRBJ2-3, with 8 bases fitting TRBD2. Germline V gene data show CDR1 as LNHDA and CDR2 as SQIVND (reference sequence). The CDR3 sequence is 15 residues long. V was pared by 7 bases and J by 1 base, with 7 bases of the junction left unmatched. The CDR3 region is CASTLTGGGTDTQYF. The CDR3 DNA follows: TGTGCCAGTACCCTTACGGGGGGGGGCACAGATACGCAGTATTTT. Full variable domain (rest looked up from reference TRBV19 and TRBJ2-3): DGGITQSPKYLFRKEGQNVTLSCEQNLNHDAMYWYRQDPGQGLRLIYYSQIVNDFQKGDIAEGYSVSREKKESFPLTVTSAQKNPTAFYLCASTLTGGGTDTQYFGPGTRLTVL.

The genes are TRBV7-2 and TRBJ2-1; 8 bases are shared with TRBD2. V was clipped by 6 bases and J by 2 bases; unmatched bases: 21. The CDR3 is 20 amino acids. Germline V gene data show CDR1 as SGHTA and CDR2 as FQGNSA. CDR3 amino acids: CASRGVPTSAQGVAYNEQFF. Here the CDR3 DNA reads TGTGCCAGCAGGGGTGTACCGACTAGCGCCCAAGGGGTCGCCTACAATGAGCAGTTCTTC.

The V and J genes are TRBV9 and TRBJ2-3, with unresolved D. V lost 0 bases and J 1 base, leaving 6 bases between the germline ends. This CDR3 spans 14 amino acids. Germline V gives CDR1 SGDLS, CDR2 YYNGEE. CDR3 loop: CASSVGGRTDTQYF. Written as DNA, the CDR3 is TGTGCCAGCAGCGTAGGCGGCCGCACAGATACGCAGTATTTT.

The chain couples TRBV10-2 to TRBJ2-7, with a possible D match to TRBD2 (5 bases). CDR1 is WSHSY, CDR2 SAAADI, per germline. V was cut by 1 base and J by 2 bases, with 15 bases left in between. The CDR3 consists of 16 residues. The CDR3 spells CASSELSGVTAYEQYF. CDR3 coding DNA: TGCGCCAGCAGTGAGTTGAGCGGAGTAACTGCCTACGAGCAGTACTTC.

The sample holds one count of this clonotype. One end of the junction is discordant with germline, which a read error may explain. The rearrangement joins TRBV4-3 to TRBJ2-7; tentatively, D is TRBD2 (6 bases). The CDR3 covers 15 residues. Germline CDR1 reads LGHNA; CDR2 reads YSLEER. CDR3 sequence reads: CASSQDRDSVHDQYF. For the CDR3, the DNA is TGCGCCAGCAGCCAAGACCGGGACTCGGTCCACGACCAGTACTTC.

The chain uses TRBV6-6 and TRBJ1-2, with 8 positions matching TRBD1. CDR1 and CDR2 (germline): MNHNY, SVGAGI (reference sequence). After removal of 5 bases from V and 4 bases from J, the junction contained 12 bases not matched to a gene. The CDR3 is made up of 16 amino acids. DNA of the CDR3: TGTGCCAGCAGTGAGTCCGGACAGGGTTTTATCTATGGCTACACCTTC. Protein: CASSESGQGFIYGYTF.